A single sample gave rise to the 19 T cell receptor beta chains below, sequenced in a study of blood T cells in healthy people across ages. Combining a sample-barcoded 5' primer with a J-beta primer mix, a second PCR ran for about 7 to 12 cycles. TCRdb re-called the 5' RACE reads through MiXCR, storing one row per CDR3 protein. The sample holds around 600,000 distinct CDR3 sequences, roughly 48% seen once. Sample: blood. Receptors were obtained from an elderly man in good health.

The CDR3 reads CASREQSQSYEQYF. The CDR3 DNA reads TGTGCCAGCAGGGAACAGAGTCAATCCTACGAGCAGTACTTC. The chain is built from TRBV2 and TRBJ2-7; D unclear. The CDR3 totals 14 residues. The V gene's germline CDR1 is SNHLY and CDR2 FYNNEI. Trimming removed 6 bases from V and 1 base from J, with 13 bases in between.

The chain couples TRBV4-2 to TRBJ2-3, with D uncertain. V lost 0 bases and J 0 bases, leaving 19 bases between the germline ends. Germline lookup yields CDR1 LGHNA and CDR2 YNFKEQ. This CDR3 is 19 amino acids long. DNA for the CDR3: TGTGCCAGCAGCCAAGATCTGAGCTCGGGCTTTAGTAGCACAGATACGCAGTATTTT. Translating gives CASSQDLSSGFSSTDTQYF.

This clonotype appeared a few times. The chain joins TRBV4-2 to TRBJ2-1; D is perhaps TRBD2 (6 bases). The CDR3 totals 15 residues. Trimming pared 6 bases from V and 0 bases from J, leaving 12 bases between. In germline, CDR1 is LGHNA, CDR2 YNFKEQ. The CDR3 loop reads CASRLGGASYNEQFF. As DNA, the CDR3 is TGTGCCAGCAGGCTTGGAGGGGCCTCCTACAATGAGCAGTTCTTC.

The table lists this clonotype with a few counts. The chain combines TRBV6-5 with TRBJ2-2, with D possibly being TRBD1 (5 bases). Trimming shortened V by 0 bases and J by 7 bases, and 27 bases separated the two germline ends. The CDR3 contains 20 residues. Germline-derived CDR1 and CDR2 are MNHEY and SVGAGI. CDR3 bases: TGTGCCAGCAGTTACTCGAGAGGTTCCGCAGGGTCGTTTCGAAGCGGGGAGCTGTTTTTT. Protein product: CASSYSRGSAGSFRSGELFF.

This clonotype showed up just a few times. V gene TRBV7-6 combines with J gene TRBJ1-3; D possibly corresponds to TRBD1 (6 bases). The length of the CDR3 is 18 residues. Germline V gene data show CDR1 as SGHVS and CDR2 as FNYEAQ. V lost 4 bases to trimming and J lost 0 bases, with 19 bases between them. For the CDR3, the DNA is TGTGCCAGCAGCTACGGGCGGGCAGGGGCCCTCTCTGGAAACACCATATATTTT. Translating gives CASSYGRAGALSGNTIYF.

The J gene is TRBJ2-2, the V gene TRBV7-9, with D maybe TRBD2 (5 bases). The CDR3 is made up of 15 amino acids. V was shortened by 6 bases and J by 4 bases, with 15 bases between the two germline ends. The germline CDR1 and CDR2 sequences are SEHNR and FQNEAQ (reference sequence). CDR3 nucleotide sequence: TGTGCCAGCAGTCGCGTACTAGAGTTCACCGGGGAGCTGTTTTTT. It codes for CASSRVLEFTGELFF.

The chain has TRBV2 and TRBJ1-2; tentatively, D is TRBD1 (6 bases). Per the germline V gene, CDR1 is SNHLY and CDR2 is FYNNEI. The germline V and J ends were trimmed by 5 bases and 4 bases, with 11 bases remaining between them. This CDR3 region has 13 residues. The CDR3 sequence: CASSTRGAYGYTF. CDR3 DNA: TGTGCCAGCAGTACCCGGGGGGCCTATGGCTACACCTTC. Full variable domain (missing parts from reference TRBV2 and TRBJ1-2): EPEVTQTPSHQVTQMGQEVILRCVPISNHLYFYWYRQILGQKVEFLVSFYNNEISEKSEIFDDQFSVERPDGSNFTLKIRSTKLEDSAMYFCASSTRGAYGYTFGSGTRLTVV.

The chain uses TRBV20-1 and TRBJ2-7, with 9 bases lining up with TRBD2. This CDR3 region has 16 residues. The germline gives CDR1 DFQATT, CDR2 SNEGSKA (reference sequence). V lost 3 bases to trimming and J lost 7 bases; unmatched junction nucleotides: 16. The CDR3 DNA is TGCAGTGCTAGGGCTGCGACTAGCGGTTCATTTAGGGAGCAGTACTTC. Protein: CSARAATSGSFREQYF.

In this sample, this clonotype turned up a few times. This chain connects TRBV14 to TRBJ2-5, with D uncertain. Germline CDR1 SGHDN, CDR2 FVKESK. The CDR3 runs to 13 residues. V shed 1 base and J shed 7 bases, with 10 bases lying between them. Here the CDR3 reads CASSQGQTGTQYF. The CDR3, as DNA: TGTGCCAGCAGCCAAGGGCAAACGGGGACCCAGTACTTC. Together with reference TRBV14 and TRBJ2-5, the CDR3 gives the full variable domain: EAGVTQFPSHSVIEKGQTVTLRCDPISGHDNLYWYRRVMGKEIKFLLHFVKESKQDESGMPNNRFLAERTGGTYSTLKVQPAELEDSGVYFCASSQGQTGTQYFGPGTRLLVL.

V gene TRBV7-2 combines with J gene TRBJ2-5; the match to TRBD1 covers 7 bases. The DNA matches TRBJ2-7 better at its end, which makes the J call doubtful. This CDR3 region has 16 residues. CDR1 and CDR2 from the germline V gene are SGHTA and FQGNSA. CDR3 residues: CASSLYRGGMGNEQYF. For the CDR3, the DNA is TGTGCCAGCAGCCTGTACCGAGGGGGCATGGGGAACGAGCAGTACTTC.

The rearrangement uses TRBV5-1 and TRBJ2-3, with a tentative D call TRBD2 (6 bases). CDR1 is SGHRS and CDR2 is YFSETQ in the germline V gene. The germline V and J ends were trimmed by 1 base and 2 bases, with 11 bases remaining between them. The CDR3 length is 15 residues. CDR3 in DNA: TGCGCCAGCAGCTTGATGGCTAGCGCCACAGATACGCAGTATTTT. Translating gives CASSLMASATDTQYF.

The CDR3 nucleotides read TGTGCCAGCCCTGACCCCGGGGCCAACGTCCTGACTTTC. Its protein product is CASPDPGANVLTF. The chain couples TRBV11-2 to TRBJ2-6; D not resolved. V lost 8 bases and J lost 4, with 9 bases in between. CDR3 length equals 13 residues. The germline CDR1 and CDR2 sequences are SGHAT and FQNNGV.

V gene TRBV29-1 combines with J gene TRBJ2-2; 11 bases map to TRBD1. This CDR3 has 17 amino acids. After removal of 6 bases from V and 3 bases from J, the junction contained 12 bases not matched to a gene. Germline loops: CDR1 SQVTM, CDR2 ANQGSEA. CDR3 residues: CSVGKNPGQGDTGELFF. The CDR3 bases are TGCAGCGTGGGTAAAAATCCGGGACAGGGGGACACCGGGGAGCTGTTTTTT.

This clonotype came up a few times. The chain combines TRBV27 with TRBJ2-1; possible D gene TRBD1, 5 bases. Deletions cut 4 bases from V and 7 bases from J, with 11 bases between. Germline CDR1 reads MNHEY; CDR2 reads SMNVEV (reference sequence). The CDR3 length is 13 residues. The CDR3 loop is CASSSSQGNEQFF. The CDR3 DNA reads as TGTGCCAGCAGTTCCAGTCAGGGTAATGAGCAGTTCTTC.

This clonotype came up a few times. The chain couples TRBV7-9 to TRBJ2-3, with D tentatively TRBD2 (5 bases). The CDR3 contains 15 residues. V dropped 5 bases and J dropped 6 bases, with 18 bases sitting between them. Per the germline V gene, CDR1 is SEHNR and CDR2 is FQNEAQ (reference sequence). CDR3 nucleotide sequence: TGTGCCAGCAGCGAATGGACTCCGAGACGGGATACGCAGTATTTT. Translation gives CASSEWTPRRDTQYF.

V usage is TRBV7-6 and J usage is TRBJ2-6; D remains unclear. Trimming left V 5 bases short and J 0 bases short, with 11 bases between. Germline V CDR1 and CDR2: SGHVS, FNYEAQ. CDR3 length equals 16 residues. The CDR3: CASSPVTDSGANVLTF. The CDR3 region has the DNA TGTGCCAGCAGCCCAGTGACTGACTCTGGGGCCAACGTCCTGACTTTC.

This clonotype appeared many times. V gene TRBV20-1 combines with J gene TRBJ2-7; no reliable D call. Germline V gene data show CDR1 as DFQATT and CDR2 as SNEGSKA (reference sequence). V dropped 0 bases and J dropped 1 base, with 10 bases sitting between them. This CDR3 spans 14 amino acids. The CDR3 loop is CSARDPSASYEQYF. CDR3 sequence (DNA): TGCAGTGCTAGAGATCCGTCAGCATCCTACGAGCAGTACTTC.

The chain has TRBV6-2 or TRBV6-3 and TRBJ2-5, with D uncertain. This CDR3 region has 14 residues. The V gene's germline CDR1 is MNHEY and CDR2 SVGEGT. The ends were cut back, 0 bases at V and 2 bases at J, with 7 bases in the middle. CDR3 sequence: CASSYSSRQETQYF. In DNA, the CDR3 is TGTGCCAGCAGTTACTCGAGTCGACAAGAGACCCAGTACTTC.

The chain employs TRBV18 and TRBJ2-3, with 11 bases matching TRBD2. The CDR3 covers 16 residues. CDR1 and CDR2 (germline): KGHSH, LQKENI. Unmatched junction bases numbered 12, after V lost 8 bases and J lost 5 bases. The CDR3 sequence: CASGKISGGAEDTQYF. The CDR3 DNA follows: TGTGCCAGCGGGAAAATTAGCGGGGGGGCCGAAGATACGCAGTATTTT.